These 15 T cell receptor beta chains originate from one sample sequenced in a study of OX40 agonist ivuxolimab in advanced cancers. Libraries were prepared by immunoSEQ multiplex PCR; TCRdb keeps only in-frame clonotypes and omits some of them. The profile shows 65,000 to 85,000 clones, 85% to 90% of them singletons. This sample comprised CD4+ or CD8+ T cells sorted from blood, obtained in a trial of the OX40 agonist ivuxolimab. The source of these receptors is an adult with an advanced solid tumor such as melanoma, head and neck, liver or kidney cancer.

This sequence joins TRBV7-6 and TRBJ2-7, with TRBD2 as a possible D gene (5 bases). The ends were cut back, 1 base at V and 5 bases at J, with 12 bases in the middle. Germline V CDR1 and CDR2: SGHVS, FNYEAQ. The CDR3 consists of 14 residues. In DNA, the CDR3 is TGTGCCAGCAGCTTAGGGGTATCCGGGGACGAGCAGTACTTC. This encodes CASSLGVSGDEQYF.

This sequence joins TRBV6-5 and TRBJ1-1; no firm D call. The germline V gene encodes CDR1 MNHEY and CDR2 SVGAGI. Trimming pared 0 bases from V and 1 base from J, leaving 3 bases between. The CDR3 runs to 13 residues. CDR3 sequence reads: CASSYSTNTEAFF. DNA of the CDR3: TGTGCCAGCAGTTACTCAACGAACACTGAAGCTTTCTTT.

CDR3 DNA: TGTGCCAGCAGCTTGGTGGCAGCTTCTAACTATGGCTACACCTTC. Translation gives CASSLVAASNYGYTF. The chain links TRBV5-6 to TRBJ1-2; D uncertain. CDR3 length: 15 amino acids. V was clipped by 0 bases and J by 0 bases, with 9 bases between them. Germline-derived CDR1 and CDR2 are SGHDT and YYEEEE.

The DNA for the CDR3 is TGTGCCAGTAGTATTGGTGGCGGGAGATTCACAGATACGCAGTATTTT. This translates into CASSIGGGRFTDTQYF. The chain employs TRBV19 and TRBJ2-3; 7 positions agree with TRBD2. CDR1 is LNHDA, CDR2 SQIVND, per germline (reference sequence). This CDR3 comprises 16 residues. V lost 3 bases and J lost 2; bases outside the gene matches: 8.

This chain joins TRBV30 and TRBJ1-2; 7 bases agree with TRBD1. The CDR3 is made up of 15 amino acids. Germline CDR1 GTSNPN, CDR2 SVGIG (reference sequence). The V gene end was trimmed by 8 bases and the J gene end by 4 bases; junction bases not matched to a gene: 16. The CDR3 protein is CAVRLGAGGIYGYTF. As DNA, the CDR3 is TGTGCCGTCCGACTCGGCGCAGGGGGTATCTATGGCTACACCTTC.

This chain connects TRBV7-3 to TRBJ1-1, with TRBD1 as a possible D gene (5 bases). The CDR3 has 14 amino acids. Germline V lookup: CDR1 SGHTA, CDR2 FQGTGA. V was cut by 5 bases and J by 6 bases, with 16 bases left in between. CDR3 nucleotide sequence: TGTGCCAGCAGCCCCCAGGGAGGGTCTCCTGAAGCTTTCTTT. It translates to CASSPQGGSPEAFF.

V and J are TRBV11-2 and TRBJ2-5; 7 nucleotides match TRBD2. The CDR3 covers 15 residues. The germline gives CDR1 SGHAT, CDR2 FQNNGV. V was pared by 2 bases and J by 3 bases, with 6 bases of the junction left unmatched. The CDR3 DNA reads as TGTGCCAGCAGCTTACGGGGGGTGTACGAAGAGACCCAGTACTTC. This encodes CASSLRGVYEETQYF.

The chain employs TRBV14 and TRBJ2-1; 13 bases fit TRBD2. The CDR3 has 18 residues. Germline values: CDR1 SGHDN, CDR2 FVKESK. V was clipped by 1 base and J by 10 bases; unmatched bases: 13. The CDR3 DNA sequence: TGTGCCAGCAGCCAAGCCCTCCAACTAGCGGGAGGGCCGGGGGAGCAGTTCTTC. Amino acids: CASSQALQLAGGPGEQFF.

This clone was detected a few times. This chain joins TRBV28 and TRBJ2-5; weak D call: TRBD2 (5 bases). Gene TRBJ2-7 matches the end of the DNA better, so the J call may be wrong. The CDR3 is 14 residues long. CDR1 is MDHEN, CDR2 SYDVKM, per germline. The CDR3 here is CASSFMGSSYEQYF. The DNA of the CDR3 is TGTGCCAGCAGTTTCATGGGGAGCTCCTACGAGCAGTACTTC.

The chain joins TRBV9 to TRBJ2-7; D is ambiguous. V was clipped by 0 bases and J by 3 bases, with 13 bases between them. The CDR3 totals 15 residues. CDR1 is SGDLS and CDR2 is YYNGEE in the germline V gene. The CDR3 region is CASSVGVTPDYEQYF. The CDR3 coding sequence is TGTGCCAGCAGCGTAGGTGTGACACCTGACTACGAGCAGTACTTC.

Concerning this clone: An end of the junction does not agree with germline; a read error may underlie this. V gene TRBV7-8 combines with J gene TRBJ2-1; weak D call: TRBD2 (6 bases). Germline CDR1 and CDR2: SGHVS and FQNEAQ. This CDR3 has 14 amino acids. CDR3 region: CASSFRDSHNEQFF. DNA for the CDR3: TGTGCCAGCAGCTTCCGGGACTCCCACAATGAGCAGTTCTTC.

The chain uses TRBV7-2 and TRBJ2-2, with D possibly matching TRBD2 (5 bases). CDR1 and CDR2 (germline): SGHTA, FQGNSA. The CDR3 is 13 amino acids. Trimming took off 5 bases at V and 8 bases at J, with 12 bases between the two ends. The CDR3 DNA is TGTGCCAGCAGCAAAAACAGCGGAGGGGAGCTGTTTTTT. Translation: CASSKNSGGELFF.

The V call is TRBV5-6, the J call TRBJ2-5, with 9 bases identical to TRBD1. Trimming cost V 4 bases and J 6 bases; bases outside gene matches: 4. Germline CDR1 SGHDT, CDR2 YYEEEE. This CDR3 has 13 residues. The CDR3 region is CASSLDRGQTQYF. The CDR3 nucleotides read TGTGCCAGCAGCCTGGACAGGGGACAGACCCAGTACTTC.

The V call is TRBV28, the J call TRBJ1-4; D unresolved. V lost 2 bases to trimming and J lost 6 bases, with 7 bases between them. The CDR3 spans 13 residues. Looked up from germline, CDR1 is MDHEN and CDR2 is SYDVKM. CDR3 region: CASSLSSYEKLFF. The CDR3 DNA reads as TGTGCCAGCAGTTTAAGTAGCTATGAAAAACTGTTTTTT.

CDR3 sequence reads: CASSWDGLNTEAFF. CDR3 nucleotides: TGTGCCAGCAGCTGGGACGGCCTGAACACTGAAGCTTTCTTT. The chain carries TRBV7-9 and TRBJ1-1; D is possibly TRBD1 (5 bases). The V and J ends lost 4 bases and 0 bases respectively, with 9 bases between them. Germline V CDR1 and CDR2: SEHNR, FQNEAQ (reference sequence). The CDR3 is made up of 14 amino acids.